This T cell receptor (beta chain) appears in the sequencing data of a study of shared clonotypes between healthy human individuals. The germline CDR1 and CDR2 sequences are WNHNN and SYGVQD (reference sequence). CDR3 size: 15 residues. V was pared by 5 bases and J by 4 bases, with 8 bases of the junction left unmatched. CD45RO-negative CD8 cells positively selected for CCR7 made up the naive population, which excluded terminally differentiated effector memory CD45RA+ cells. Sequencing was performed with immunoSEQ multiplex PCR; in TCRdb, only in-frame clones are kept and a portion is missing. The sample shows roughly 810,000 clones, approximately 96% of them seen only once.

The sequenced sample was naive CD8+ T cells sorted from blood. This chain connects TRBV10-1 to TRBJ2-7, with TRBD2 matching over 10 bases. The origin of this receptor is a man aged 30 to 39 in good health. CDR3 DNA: TGCGCCAGCAGTATGGCAGCGGGAGGGCCGTACGAGCAGTACTTC. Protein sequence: CASSMAAGGPYEQYF.